The source of this T cell receptor beta chain is a study of regulatory T cells in long-lasting Graves disease. The sample holds a few counts of this clonotype. This sample's time point: persistent/refractory GD, antithyroid drugs over 5 years with positive TRAb. The authors made the TCR library using RNA they extracted from PBMCs. Patients all came to the study from an endocrinology department in Xi'an, China. Relying on iRepertoire HTBI primers and Arm-PCR of CDR3 regions, the team built TCR beta libraries. TCRdb redid the calling of the multiplex PCR reads with MiXCR, one entry per CDR3 protein. Seen here are 300,000 to 350,000 distinct CDR3 sequences, around a fifth observed once, and the top ten hold 25% to 35%. The CDR3 is 13 amino acids. From germline, CDR1 is DFQATT and CDR2 SNEGSKA (reference sequence). V lost 7 bases to trimming and J lost 4 bases; unmatched junction nucleotides: 7.

The receptor's source is a female donor with Graves disease. This chain connects TRBV20-1 to TRBJ2-7; 10 bases line up with TRBD1. The sample consisted of peripheral blood mononuclear cells (PBMCs), taken when the disease was refractory, from a patient treated with antithyroid drugs. CDR3 amino acids: CSVAGTGVYEQYF. CDR3 DNA sequence: TGCAGTGTAGCCGGGACAGGGGTGTACGAGCAGTACTTC.